This T cell receptor (beta chain) was recorded in a study of T cell repertoires in cytomegalovirus infection. Overall study: It can be stated that public TCR beta signatures indicated CMV infection as well as a matching HLA type. Whole-study results and caveats: Dominating the ex vivo response were TCR beta clonotypes that were CMV-specific and HLA-C-restricted. Accumulated public TCR beta family frequency recognized individuals carrying CMV together with the relevant HLA.

Trimming cost V 5 bases and J 8 bases; bases outside gene matches: 8. This CDR3 has 14 residues. Germline CDR1 is SGHAT and CDR2 is FQNNGV. TCRdb called the reads again in MiXCR, with one record for every CDR3 protein. This table has 160,000 or so distinct CDR3 sequences, more than 15% appearing once. The sample holds a few counts of this clonotype. Antigen unknown. The origin of this receptor is a human donor in good health (CMV status not recorded). Some clones in this sample may be carry-over from other donors' samples. The specimen was CD8+ T cells from PBMCs. The chain uses TRBV11-2 and TRBJ2-4; the match to TRBD1 covers 8 bases. CDR3: CASSRGTGNHIQYF. The CDR3 DNA reads TGTGCCAGCAGCCGCGGGACAGGAAATCACATTCAGTACTTC.